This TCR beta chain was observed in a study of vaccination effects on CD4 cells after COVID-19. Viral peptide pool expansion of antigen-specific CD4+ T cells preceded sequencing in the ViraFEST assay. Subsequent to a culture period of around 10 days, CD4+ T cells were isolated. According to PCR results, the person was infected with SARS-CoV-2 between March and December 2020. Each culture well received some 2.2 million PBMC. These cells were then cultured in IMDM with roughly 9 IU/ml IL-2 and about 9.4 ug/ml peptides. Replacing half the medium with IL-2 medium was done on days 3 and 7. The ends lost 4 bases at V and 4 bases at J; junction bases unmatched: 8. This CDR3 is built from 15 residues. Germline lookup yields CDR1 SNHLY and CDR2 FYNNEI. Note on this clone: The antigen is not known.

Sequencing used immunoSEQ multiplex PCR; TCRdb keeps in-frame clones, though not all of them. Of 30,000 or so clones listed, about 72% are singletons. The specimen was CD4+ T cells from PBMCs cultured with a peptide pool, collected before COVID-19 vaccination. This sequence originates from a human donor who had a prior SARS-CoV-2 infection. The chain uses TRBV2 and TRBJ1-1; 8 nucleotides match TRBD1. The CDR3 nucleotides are TGTGCCAGCAGTGTCGCCCAGGGGGCTGGCACTGAAGCTTTCTTT. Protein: CASSVAQGAGTEAFF.